The rows below give T cell receptor beta chains drawn from one sample of a study of T and B cells in COVID-19 patients. TCRdb analysed the multiplex PCR reads with MiXCR anew, one entry per CDR3 protein. The sample contains some 13,000 distinct CDR3 sequences, roughly 25% of which appear only once. Input material: blood. These receptors originate from a human donor who had recovered from COVID-19. Each CDR3 is given with its conserved first and last residue. The D gene is left open where the match is weak. Size is omitted from some rows. Given values are once, few, many or a class for expanded clones.

clone_size j_call v_call d_call cdr3_aa cdr3_nt
medium-sized TRBJ2-1 TRBV24-1 NA CATSDLNNEQFF TGTGCCACCAGTGATTTAAACAATGAGCAGTTCTTC
many TRBJ1-1 TRBV19 NA CASIPRDKGDYTEAFF TGTGCCAGTATACCCCGGGACAAGGGTGACTACACTGAAGCTTTCTTT
NA TRBJ2-6 TRBV11-2 NA CASSLAGANVLTF TGTGCCAGCAGCTTAGCCGGGGCCAACGTCCTGACTTTC
few TRBJ2-5 TRBV6-2/TRBV6-3 NA CASSYSPGTQYF TGTGCCAGCAGTTATTCCCCCGGGACCCAGTACTTC
many TRBJ2-7 TRBV6-4 NA CASSLPQDFPSSYEQYF TGTGCCAGCAGTTTACCTCAGGACTTTCCGAGCTCCTACGAGCAGTACTTC
many TRBJ2-1 TRBV19 NA CASSPYGDSPSYNEQFF TGTGCCAGTAGTCCCTATGGAGACAGTCCCTCCTACAATGAGCAGTTCTTC
NA TRBJ1-4 TRBV6-1 NA CASLTQYGEKLFF TGTGCCAGCCTTACGCAATACGGTGAAAAACTGTTTTTT
NA TRBJ2-5 TRBV18 TRBD2 CASSPRTSGREETQYF TGTGCCAGCTCACCAAGGACTAGCGGGAGAGAGGAGACCCAGTACTTC
medium-sized TRBJ2-1 TRBV6-6 TRBD2 CASSYLAGGRNEQFF TGTGCCAGCAGTTACCTAGCGGGGGGGCGGAATGAGCAGTTCTTC
few TRBJ1-5 TRBV10-3 NA CAISESPGGPQHF TGTGCCATCAGTGAGTCCCCGGGGGGGCCCCAGCATTTT
NA TRBJ2-6 TRBV6-5 NA CASSSRDRANVLTF TGTGCCAGCAGTTCCCGGGACAGGGCCAACGTCCTGACTTTC
few TRBJ2-3 TRBV5-1 TRBD1 CASSLSTGANTDTQYF TGCGCCAGCAGCTTAAGTACAGGGGCTAACACAGATACGCAGTATTTT
NA TRBJ1-2 TRBV29-1 NA CSVQGLYGYTF TGCAGCGTTCAGGGTCTCTATGGCTACACCTTC
NA TRBJ2-1 TRBV7-2 TRBD2 CASSLVPTSASYNEQFF TGTGCCAGCAGCTTAGTCCCGACTAGCGCCTCTTACAATGAGCAGTTCTTC
NA TRBJ2-7 TRBV7-2 TRBD2 CASSRGLAGVSYEQYF TGTGCCAGCAGCCGTGGACTAGCGGGGGTCTCCTACGAGCAGTACTTC
few TRBJ2-2 TRBV7-9 NA CASSLLARGELFF TGTGCCAGCAGCTTACTCGCTCGCGGGGAGCTGTTTTTT
NA TRBJ2-3 TRBV27 TRBD2 CASSFLAGGRTDTQYF TGTGCCAGCAGTTTCCTAGCGGGAGGTCGCACAGATACGCAGTATTTT
NA TRBJ2-2 TRBV5-1 TRBD1 CASSFEQGANTGELFF TGCGCCAGCAGCTTCGAACAGGGGGCGAACACCGGGGAGCTGTTTTTT
NA TRBJ2-7 TRBV28 NA CASSLSVTAYYEQYF TGTGCCAGCAGTTTATCCGTCACAGCTTACTACGAGCAGTACTTC